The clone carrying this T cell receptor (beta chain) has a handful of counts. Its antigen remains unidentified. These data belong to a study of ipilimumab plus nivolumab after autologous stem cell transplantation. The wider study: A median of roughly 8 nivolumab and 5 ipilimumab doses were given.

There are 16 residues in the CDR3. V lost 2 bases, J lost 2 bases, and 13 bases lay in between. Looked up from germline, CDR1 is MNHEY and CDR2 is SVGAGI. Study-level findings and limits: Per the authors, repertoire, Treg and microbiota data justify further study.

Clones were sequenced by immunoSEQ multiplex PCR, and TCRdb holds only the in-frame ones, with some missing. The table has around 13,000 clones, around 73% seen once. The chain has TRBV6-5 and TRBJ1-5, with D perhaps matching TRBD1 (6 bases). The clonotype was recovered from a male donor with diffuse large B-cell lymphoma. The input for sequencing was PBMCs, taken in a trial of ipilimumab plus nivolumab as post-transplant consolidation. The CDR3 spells CASSYNAGVGNQPQHF. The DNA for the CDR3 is TGTGCCAGCAGTTACAACGCAGGGGTGGGCAATCAGCCCCAGCATTTT.